The rows below give T cell receptor beta chains drawn from one sample of a study of Graves' ophthalmopathy and Graves' hyperthyroidism. One entry per CDR3 protein results from TCRdb running MiXCR on the multiplex PCR reads. This table has approximately 380,000 distinct CDR3 sequences, roughly 21% appearing once. Sequenced sample: peripheral blood. These receptors all come from a woman younger than 30 with stable Graves' hyperthyroidism. Each CDR3 is given with its conserved first and last residue. Each record gives: V gene, D gene, clone size, J gene, CDR3 DNA, CDR3 protein. The D gene is left open where the match is weak. Rows may omit the clone size; those that give it use once, few, many or a size class.

v_gene: TRBV9; d_gene: -; abundance: many; j_gene: TRBJ2-7; CDR3nt: TGTGCCAGCAGCGTAGCTGGGGCGAGATCGTACGAGCAGTACTTC; CDR3aa: CASSVAGARSYEQYF
v_gene: TRBV19; d_gene: -; abundance: many; j_gene: TRBJ2-7; CDR3nt: TGTGCCAGTAGTAGCGACAGTACATCCTACGAGCAGTACTTC; CDR3aa: CASSSDSTSYEQYF
v_gene: TRBV7-2; d_gene: -; abundance: many; j_gene: TRBJ2-5; CDR3nt: TGTGCCAGCAGGAGGGGGGCGGGAGAAGAGACCCAGTACTTC; CDR3aa: CASRRGAGEETQYF
v_gene: TRBV27; d_gene: TRBD2; abundance: few; j_gene: TRBJ2-7; CDR3nt: TGTGCCAGCAGTTTAAGGACTAGCGGGAGCCCGTACTTC; CDR3aa: CASSLRTSGSPYF
v_gene: TRBV28; d_gene: -; abundance: -; j_gene: TRBJ2-7; CDR3nt: TGTGCCAGCAGCCCGTTGCGGAACTCCTACGAGCAGTACTTC; CDR3aa: CASSPLRNSYEQYF
v_gene: TRBV27; d_gene: TRBD2; abundance: many; j_gene: TRBJ2-7; CDR3nt: TGTGCCAGCAGTTCCGTAGCGGGAGGGATCTACGAGCAGTACTTC; CDR3aa: CASSSVAGGIYEQYF
v_gene: TRBV11-2; d_gene: -; abundance: many; j_gene: TRBJ1-1; CDR3nt: TGTGCCAGCAGCTTAGATACCCTTCCCCAAGACAACACTGAAGCTTTCTTT; CDR3aa: CASSLDTLPQDNTEAFF
v_gene: TRBV18; d_gene: TRBD1; abundance: -; j_gene: TRBJ2-5; CDR3nt: TGTGCCAGCTCACCACCAATCGGACAGGGGAGAGAGACCCAGTACTTC; CDR3aa: CASSPPIGQGRETQYF
v_gene: TRBV3-1; d_gene: -; abundance: -; j_gene: TRBJ1-1; CDR3nt: TGTGCCAGCAGCCCTAGGGTCGCATCGAACACTGAAGCTTTCTTT; CDR3aa: CASSPRVASNTEAFF
v_gene: TRBV11-2; d_gene: -; abundance: many; j_gene: TRBJ1-5; CDR3nt: TGTGCCAGCAGCCCTACGCGGGGGCCTCGCAATCAGCCCCAGCATTTT; CDR3aa: CASSPTRGPRNQPQHF
v_gene: TRBV12-3/TRBV12-4; d_gene: -; abundance: -; j_gene: TRBJ2-7; CDR3nt: TGTGCCAGCAGCCCTCTTAAAGGAGGGCCCCACGAGCAGTACTTC; CDR3aa: CASSPLKGGPHEQYF
v_gene: TRBV15; d_gene: -; abundance: many; j_gene: TRBJ2-7; CDR3nt: TGTGCCACCAGCAAGAGCGCACTGGGGGTCTACGAGCAGTACTTC; CDR3aa: CATSKSALGVYEQYF
v_gene: TRBV3-1; d_gene: TRBD2; abundance: few; j_gene: TRBJ2-7; CDR3nt: TGTGCCAGCAGCACCCTAGCGGGGAAGTCCTACGAGCAGTACTTC; CDR3aa: CASSTLAGKSYEQYF
v_gene: TRBV30; d_gene: TRBD1; abundance: -; j_gene: TRBJ2-5; CDR3nt: TGTGCCTGGAGTCGACAGGGGTTGGAGACCCAGTACTTC; CDR3aa: CAWSRQGLETQYF
v_gene: TRBV27; d_gene: TRBD1; abundance: many; j_gene: TRBJ2-5; CDR3nt: TGTGCCAGCAGTCGGACAGGGGGAGAGACCCAGTACTTC; CDR3aa: CASSRTGGETQYF
v_gene: TRBV27; d_gene: TRBD2; abundance: many; j_gene: TRBJ2-7; CDR3nt: TGTGCCAGCAGTTTAGAGGCTAGCGGGAGGTGGTCCTACGAGCAGTACTTC; CDR3aa: CASSLEASGRWSYEQYF
v_gene: TRBV6-1; d_gene: -; abundance: few; j_gene: TRBJ1-5; CDR3nt: TGTGCCAGCAGTACGACAGGACCAAGCAATCAGCCCCAGCATTTT; CDR3aa: CASSTTGPSNQPQHF
v_gene: TRBV6-2/TRBV6-3; d_gene: -; abundance: many; j_gene: TRBJ1-1; CDR3nt: TGTGCCAGCACTCTCCGGGACGTCACTGAAGCTTTCTTT; CDR3aa: CASTLRDVTEAFF
v_gene: TRBV18; d_gene: -; abundance: many; j_gene: TRBJ1-1; CDR3nt: TGTGCCAGCTCACCAGTACAGGTGAACACTGAAGCTTTCTTT; CDR3aa: CASSPVQVNTEAFF
v_gene: TRBV30; d_gene: -; abundance: many; j_gene: TRBJ2-5; CDR3nt: TGTGCCTGGAGCTTAGGAAGGGGAGAGACCCAGTACTTC; CDR3aa: CAWSLGRGETQYF
v_gene: TRBV11-2; d_gene: -; abundance: -; j_gene: TRBJ2-1; CDR3nt: TGTGCCAGCAGCTTAGTTAGTCGACACAGCTCCTACAATGAGCAGTTCTTC; CDR3aa: CASSLVSRHSSYNEQFF
v_gene: TRBV20-1; d_gene: TRBD1; abundance: many; j_gene: TRBJ2-7; CDR3nt: TGCAGTGCTTTCGCACCCGGGACAGGGGCCTACGAGCAGTACTTC; CDR3aa: CSAFAPGTGAYEQYF
v_gene: TRBV20-1; d_gene: -; abundance: -; j_gene: TRBJ2-7; CDR3nt: TGCAGTGCTTCCAGGGCCTCAAGCTCCTACGAGCAGTACTTC; CDR3aa: CSASRASSSYEQYF
v_gene: TRBV11-2; d_gene: -; abundance: many; j_gene: TRBJ1-2; CDR3nt: TGTGCCAGCAGCTTAGAGCTGGCGGGTAGTGGCTACACCTTC; CDR3aa: CASSLELAGSGYTF
v_gene: TRBV6-5; d_gene: -; abundance: many; j_gene: TRBJ1-5; CDR3nt: TGTGCCAGCATGGCGGGATATAGCAATCAGCCCCAGCATTTT; CDR3aa: CASMAGYSNQPQHF
v_gene: TRBV28; d_gene: -; abundance: -; j_gene: TRBJ2-5; CDR3nt: TGTGCCAGCAGTTCTAACCGGGACCTAGAGACCCAGTACTTC; CDR3aa: CASSSNRDLETQYF
v_gene: TRBV28; d_gene: -; abundance: many; j_gene: TRBJ1-5; CDR3nt: TGTGCCAGCAGCTTAGGGTACTTACAGCCCCAGCATTTT; CDR3aa: CASSLGYLQPQHF
v_gene: TRBV3-1; d_gene: -; abundance: few; j_gene: TRBJ1-1; CDR3nt: TGTGCCAGCAGCCAAGACCCAGACACTGAAGCTTTCTTT; CDR3aa: CASSQDPDTEAFF
v_gene: TRBV14; d_gene: TRBD2; abundance: many; j_gene: TRBJ2-7; CDR3nt: TGTGCCAGCAGCCATGGATGGAGCGGGAGGTTTTACGAGCAGTACTTC; CDR3aa: CASSHGWSGRFYEQYF
v_gene: TRBV28; d_gene: -; abundance: many; j_gene: TRBJ1-5; CDR3nt: TGTGCCAGCAGCCCCAGGGGTGCTAGCAATCAGCCCCAGCATTTT; CDR3aa: CASSPRGASNQPQHF
v_gene: TRBV12-3/TRBV12-4; d_gene: TRBD2; abundance: -; j_gene: TRBJ2-5; CDR3nt: TGTGCCAGCAGGCCCGACAGTACTTGGGGACTAGCGGGAGTCCGGGAGACCCAGTACTTC; CDR3aa: CASRPDSTWGLAGVRETQYF
v_gene: TRBV28; d_gene: -; abundance: many; j_gene: TRBJ1-2; CDR3nt: TGTGCCAGCCTACCGGGAGCTAACTATGGCTACACCTTC; CDR3aa: CASLPGANYGYTF
v_gene: TRBV30; d_gene: -; abundance: few; j_gene: TRBJ1-3; CDR3nt: TGTGCCTGGACTAGGATTACAGGGTTCTCTGGAAACACCATATATTTT; CDR3aa: CAWTRITGFSGNTIYF
v_gene: TRBV28; d_gene: -; abundance: many; j_gene: TRBJ1-2; CDR3nt: TGTGCCAGCAGTTTCGGGCAGGTCACCTATGGCTACACCTTC; CDR3aa: CASSFGQVTYGYTF
v_gene: TRBV20-1; d_gene: -; abundance: -; j_gene: TRBJ2-5; CDR3nt: TGCAGTGCTAGGGCAGGGTGGTCGTGGGAGACCCAGTACTTC; CDR3aa: CSARAGWSWETQYF
v_gene: TRBV11-2; d_gene: -; abundance: -; j_gene: TRBJ2-5; CDR3nt: TGTGCCAGCAGCCATGGCAGCGGTGCCAGTAACCAAGAGACCCAGTACTTC; CDR3aa: CASSHGSGASNQETQYF
v_gene: TRBV4-1; d_gene: -; abundance: few; j_gene: TRBJ2-2; CDR3nt: TGCGCCAGCAGCCACATTTATCGGGAAAGAACCGGGGAGCTGTTTTTT; CDR3aa: CASSHIYRERTGELFF
v_gene: TRBV4-2; d_gene: -; abundance: -; j_gene: TRBJ1-1; CDR3nt: TGTGCCAGCAGCCAAGACTGGGACCGGTCGAACACTGAAGCTTTCTTT; CDR3aa: CASSQDWDRSNTEAFF
v_gene: TRBV20-1; d_gene: TRBD2; abundance: many; j_gene: TRBJ2-7; CDR3nt: TGCAGTGGAGGGACTAGCGGAACCTACGAGCAGTACTTC; CDR3aa: CSGGTSGTYEQYF
v_gene: TRBV5-6; d_gene: -; abundance: many; j_gene: TRBJ1-1; CDR3nt: TGTGCCAGCAGTTTTACGTGGACGAGACAGCGAAACACTGAAGCTTTCTTT; CDR3aa: CASSFTWTRQRNTEAFF
v_gene: TRBV6-1; d_gene: TRBD1; abundance: once; j_gene: TRBJ1-2; CDR3nt: TGTGCCAGCAGTCGAGTAGGGACAGGGGGATTCGGCTATGGCTACACCTTC; CDR3aa: CASSRVGTGGFGYGYTF
v_gene: TRBV20-1; d_gene: TRBD1; abundance: many; j_gene: TRBJ2-5; CDR3nt: TGCAGTGCTAGGCCTGACAGGGGAGGAATGGAGACCCAGTACTTC; CDR3aa: CSARPDRGGMETQYF
v_gene: TRBV2; d_gene: -; abundance: many; j_gene: TRBJ2-7; CDR3nt: TGTGCCAGCAGTGAGGGGGTTTGGGGCTCCTACGAGCAGTACTTC; CDR3aa: CASSEGVWGSYEQYF
v_gene: TRBV2; d_gene: TRBD2; abundance: -; j_gene: TRBJ2-5; CDR3nt: TGTGCCAGCAGGAAGCTAGCGGGAGGTGAAAAGACCCAGTACTTC; CDR3aa: CASRKLAGGEKTQYF
v_gene: TRBV6-1; d_gene: -; abundance: many; j_gene: TRBJ2-2; CDR3nt: TGTGCCAGCAGGGGGGCCTACACCGGGGAGCTGTTTTTT; CDR3aa: CASRGAYTGELFF
v_gene: TRBV30; d_gene: TRBD1; abundance: -; j_gene: TRBJ1-2; CDR3nt: TGTGCCTGGAGTGTTCAGGGGGCTGGCTATGGCTACACCTTC; CDR3aa: CAWSVQGAGYGYTF
v_gene: TRBV12-3/TRBV12-4; d_gene: -; abundance: -; j_gene: TRBJ1-1; CDR3nt: TGTGCCAGCAGTTTCGTACATTTGGAAGCTTTCTTT; CDR3aa: CASSFVHLEAFF
v_gene: TRBV7-2; d_gene: -; abundance: many; j_gene: TRBJ1-1; CDR3nt: TGTGCCAGCAGCCTATCGAGCAGGATCGTCACTGAAGCTTTCTTT; CDR3aa: CASSLSSRIVTEAFF
v_gene: TRBV11-2; d_gene: -; abundance: few; j_gene: TRBJ1-1; CDR3nt: TGTGCCAGCAGCTTGTACCGGCAGATAGGCATGAACACTGAAGCTTTCTTT; CDR3aa: CASSLYRQIGMNTEAFF
v_gene: TRBV6-2/TRBV6-3; d_gene: -; abundance: many; j_gene: TRBJ2-5; CDR3nt: TGTGCCAGCAACGGTCAGTTTCGAGAGACCCAGTACTTC; CDR3aa: CASNGQFRETQYF
v_gene: TRBV25-1; d_gene: TRBD1; abundance: many; j_gene: TRBJ2-7; CDR3nt: TGTGCCACCATAAAGACAGGGGCGGACGAGCAGTACTTC; CDR3aa: CATIKTGADEQYF
v_gene: TRBV6-2/TRBV6-3; d_gene: -; abundance: many; j_gene: TRBJ2-7; CDR3nt: TGTGCCAGCAGTTACACGGTCAACGAGCAGTACTTC; CDR3aa: CASSYTVNEQYF
v_gene: TRBV6-2/TRBV6-3; d_gene: -; abundance: many; j_gene: TRBJ2-7; CDR3nt: TGTGCCAGCAGTTACGGGGAAAGGTACGAGCAGTACTTC; CDR3aa: CASSYGERYEQYF
v_gene: TRBV6-1; d_gene: TRBD2; abundance: once; j_gene: TRBJ2-7; CDR3nt: TGTGCCAGCCGTGGGCGGGGGGGCGCGTCCTACGAGCAGTACTTC; CDR3aa: CASRGRGGASYEQYF
v_gene: TRBV28; d_gene: TRBD1; abundance: few; j_gene: TRBJ2-7; CDR3nt: TGTGCCAGCAGTTCCTCGGGACAGATCTACGAGCAGTACTTC; CDR3aa: CASSSSGQIYEQYF
v_gene: TRBV2; d_gene: -; abundance: many; j_gene: TRBJ2-6; CDR3nt: TGTGCCAGCAGTGATAGGGCCCTCCTTTCTGGGGCCAACGTCCTGACTTTC; CDR3aa: CASSDRALLSGANVLTF
v_gene: TRBV27; d_gene: -; abundance: -; j_gene: TRBJ1-3; CDR3nt: TGTGCCAGCAGTAACACGGCTAACTCTGGAAACACCATATATTTT; CDR3aa: CASSNTANSGNTIYF